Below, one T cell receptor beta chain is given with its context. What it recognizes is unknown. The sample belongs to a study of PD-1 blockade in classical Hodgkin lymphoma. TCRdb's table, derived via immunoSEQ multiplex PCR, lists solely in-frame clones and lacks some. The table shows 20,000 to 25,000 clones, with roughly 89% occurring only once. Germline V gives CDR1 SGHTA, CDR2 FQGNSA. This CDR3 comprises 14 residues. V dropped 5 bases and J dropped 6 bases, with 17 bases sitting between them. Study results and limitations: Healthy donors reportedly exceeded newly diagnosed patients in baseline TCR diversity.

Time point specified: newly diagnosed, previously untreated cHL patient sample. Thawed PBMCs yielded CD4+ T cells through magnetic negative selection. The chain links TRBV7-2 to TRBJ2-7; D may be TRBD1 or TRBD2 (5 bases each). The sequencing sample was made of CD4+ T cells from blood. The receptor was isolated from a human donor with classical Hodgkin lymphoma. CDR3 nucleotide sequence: TGTGCCAGCAGCCGCACGTTCCGGGACGGCGAGCAGTACTTC. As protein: CASSRTFRDGEQYF.